The 29 T cell receptor beta chains given below trace back to one sample, sequenced in a study of T cell responses to AZD1222 COVID-19 vaccine. Sequencing used immunoSEQ multiplex PCR; TCRdb keeps in-frame clones, though not all of them. The sample records 150,000 or so clones, around nine tenths being singletons. Sequencing was performed on peripheral blood, taken on day 0 of AZD1222 vaccination. All receptors derive from an adult in good health.

The chain links TRBV9 to TRBJ1-5, with D maybe TRBD1 (5 bases). The CDR3 totals 15 residues. Trimming removed 3 bases at V and 3 bases at J, with 13 bases between. CDR1 and CDR2 (germline): SGDLS, YYNGEE. The CDR3 loop reads CASSAGTSANQPQHF. CDR3 in DNA: TGTGCCAGCAGCGCGGGGACCTCCGCCAATCAGCCCCAGCATTTT.

This chain uses TRBV6-2 or TRBV6-3 with TRBJ2-5, with 7 bases matching TRBD1. This CDR3 is built from 13 residues. Losses at the gene ends were 6 bases for V and 3 bases for J; bases not matched to a gene: 4. The V gene's germline CDR1 is MNHEY and CDR2 SVGEGT. The CDR3 sequence: CASSLGTEETQYF. The CDR3 bases are TGTGCCAGCAGCCTCGGGACAGAAGAGACCCAGTACTTC.

The chain combines TRBV10-3 with TRBJ1-2, with D possibly matching TRBD1 (5 bases). This CDR3 has 14 residues. Germline loops: CDR1 ENHRY, CDR2 SYGVKD. Trimming cost V 6 bases and J 4 bases, with 15 bases left between them. The CDR3 reads CAIRQASEGYGYTF. The CDR3, as DNA: TGTGCCATCAGACAGGCCTCAGAGGGCTATGGCTACACCTTC.

The rearrangement joins TRBV6-5 to TRBJ1-2; 8 bases map to TRBD1. This CDR3 has 14 amino acids. The germline V gene encodes CDR1 MNHEY and CDR2 SVGAGI. V was clipped by 6 bases and J by 4 bases; unmatched bases: 7. CDR3 protein: CASRPQGAGYGYTF. The CDR3 nucleotides are TGTGCCAGCAGACCCCAGGGGGCCGGCTATGGCTACACCTTC.

Comment on this clone: Different DNA sequences within this sample yield the same CDR3. The chain couples TRBV19 to TRBJ2-5; the D gene could be TRBD1 or TRBD2 (5 bases each). Per the germline V gene, CDR1 is LNHDA and CDR2 is SQIVND (reference sequence). This CDR3 comprises 13 residues. V lost 4 bases to trimming and J lost 3 bases, with 9 bases between them. CDR3 residues: CASSRDREETQYF. The DNA of the CDR3 is TGTGCCAGTAGTAGGGACCGAGAAGAGACCCAGTACTTC.

The chain has TRBV7-9 and TRBJ2-2; 8 positions agree with TRBD1. The CDR3 contains 16 residues. The germline V gene has CDR1 SEHNR and CDR2 FQNEAQ (reference sequence). Germline trimming cut 5 bases from V and 0 bases from J; bases unmatched to any gene: 5. The CDR3 loop reads CASSPPDRANTGELFF. Written as DNA, the CDR3 is TGTGCCAGCAGCCCCCCGGACAGGGCGAACACCGGGGAGCTGTTTTTT.

This chain links TRBV5-1 with TRBJ1-1, with no clear D. Germline CDR1 and CDR2: SGHRS and YFSETQ. Deletions cut 0 bases from V and 1 base from J, with 4 bases between. The CDR3 has 13 amino acids. DNA for the CDR3: TGCGCCAGCAGCTTGGTCAGGAACACTGAAGCTTTCTTT. Translating gives CASSLVRNTEAFF. The full variable domain, rest sourced from reference TRBV5-1 and TRBJ1-1, is KAGVTQTPRYLIKTRGQQVTLSCSPISGHRSVSWYQQTPGQGLQFLFEYFSETQRNKGNFPGRFSGRQFSNSRSEMNVSTLELGDSALYLCASSLVRNTEAFFGQGTRLTVV.

J is TRBJ2-1 and V is TRBV15; D is possibly TRBD2 (5 bases). The CDR3 covers 14 residues. Per the germline V gene, CDR1 is LNHNV and CDR2 is YYDKDF (reference sequence). Deletions cut 10 bases from V and 1 base from J, with 14 bases between. DNA for the CDR3: TGTGCCATCCAGTTAAGCGGATCCTACAATGAGCAGTTCTTC. As protein: CAIQLSGSYNEQFF. Supplemented by reference TRBV15 and TRBJ2-1, the full variable domain reads DAMVIQNPRYQVTQFGKPVTLSCSQTLNHNVMYWYQQKSSQAPKLLFHYYDKDFNNEADTPDNFQSRRPNTSFCFLDIRSPGLGDTAMYLCAIQLSGSYNEQFFGPGTRLTVL.

The V gene is TRBV6-1, the J gene TRBJ2-7, with TRBD2 identical over 12 bases. The germline V gene encodes CDR1 MNHNS and CDR2 SASEGT. Trimming cost V 4 bases and J 4 bases; bases outside gene matches: 11. The CDR3 spans 17 residues. The CDR3 is CASSAPRRLAGVYEQYF. CDR3 in DNA: TGTGCCAGCAGTGCGCCCCGCAGACTAGCGGGAGTGTACGAGCAGTACTTC.

The chain joins TRBV7-2 to TRBJ1-4; perhaps TRBD1 as D (6 bases). This CDR3 is 17 amino acids long. Germline V gene data show CDR1 as SGHTA and CDR2 as FQGNSA. With 4 bases removed from V and 4 bases from J, the gap between germline ends came to 19 bases. The CDR3 coding sequence is TGTGCCAGCAGCTCGAGGTTGGGGGCCAGGGGTAATGAAAAACTGTTTTTT. Its translation is CASSSRLGARGNEKLFF.

The chain employs TRBV7-9 and TRBJ2-1, with TRBD2 matching 7 bases. Unmatched junction bases numbered 7, after V lost 1 base and J lost 10 bases. The CDR3 has 14 amino acids. Per germline, CDR1 SEHNR and CDR2 FQNEAQ (reference sequence). In DNA, the CDR3 is TGTGCCAGCAGCTTAGTGGCGGCGGGAGACGAGCAGTTCTTC. This sequence encodes CASSLVAAGDEQFF.

The chain joins TRBV4-2 to TRBJ1-3; D remains unclear. Between the trimmed V and J ends, which lost 0 bases and 2 bases, there was a span of 14 bases. Germline CDR1 is LGHNA and CDR2 is YNFKEQ. There are 17 residues in the CDR3. DNA for the CDR3: TGTGCCAGCAGCCAAGATCCCCGCAGCTGCCCTGGAAACACCATATATTTT. It encodes CASSQDPRSCPGNTIYF.

The V gene is TRBV5-1, the J gene TRBJ2-5, with D possibly matching TRBD1 (5 bases). The CDR3 has 15 residues. Germline CDR1 reads SGHRS; CDR2 reads YFSETQ. V was pared by 0 bases and J by 5 bases, with 14 bases between. CDR3 bases: TGCGCCAGCAGCTTGGCCCTCCAGGGAACGGAGACCCAGTACTTC. Its protein product is CASSLALQGTETQYF.

This clone was seen just once. The chain is built from TRBV23-1 and TRBJ1-1, with D perhaps TRBD1 (6 bases). TRBV23-1 is given ORF status, its function remaining uncertain. V lost 0 bases and J lost 0, with 17 bases in between. The CDR3 runs to 18 residues. CDR3 residues: CASSQSWGAKHVNTEAFF. The CDR3 bases are TGCGCCAGCAGTCAATCTTGGGGGGCAAAACATGTGAACACTGAAGCTTTCTTT.

V is TRBV28 and J is TRBJ2-7; D may correspond to TRBD1 or TRBD2 (6 bases each). The V end lost 1 base, the J end lost 3 bases, and 22 bases lay between the germline ends. From germline, CDR1 is MDHEN and CDR2 SYDVKM. This CDR3 contains 18 residues. The CDR3, as DNA: TGTGCCAGCAGTTTATACGGAGGCTCGGGGGCAGGGTACTACGAGCAGTACTTC. As protein: CASSLYGGSGAGYYEQYF. Combining the CDR3 with reference TRBV28 and TRBJ2-7 gives the whole variable domain DVKVTQSSRYLVKRTGEKVFLECVQDMDHENMFWYRQDPGLGLRLIYFSYDVKMKEKGDIPEGYSVSREKKERFSLILESASTNQTSMYLCASSLYGGSGAGYYEQYFGPGTRLTVT.

V gene TRBV7-8 combines with J gene TRBJ1-2; D is unclear. This CDR3 region has 12 residues. In germline, CDR1 is SGHVS, CDR2 FQNEAQ. Trimming pared 5 bases from V and 7 bases from J, leaving 11 bases between. In DNA, the CDR3 is TGTGCCAGCAGCCCCGACAAGTTTGGCTACACCTTC. Protein sequence: CASSPDKFGYTF. Filled out from reference TRBV7-8 and TRBJ1-2, the complete variable domain reads GAGVSQSPRYKVAKRGQDVALRCDPISGHVSLFWYQQALGQGPEFLTYFQNEAQLDKSGLPSDRFFAERPEGSVSTLKIQRTQQEDSAVYLCASSPDKFGYTFGSGTRLTVV.

V and J are TRBV21-1 and TRBJ2-7; the table's D call, TRBD1, has no DNA check behind it. TRBV21-1 is tagged as a pseudogene. The length of the CDR3 is 16 residues. The CDR3 is CASSPEGAIAPYEQYF. CDR3 DNA: TGTGCCAGCAGCCCAGAGGGGGCTATAGCTCCCTACGAGCAGTACTTC.

The chain has TRBV4-1 and TRBJ2-1; D is possibly TRBD2 (6 bases). CDR3 length equals 16 residues. The germline V gene encodes CDR1 MGHRA and CDR2 YSYEKL. Trimming removed 0 bases from V and 1 base from J, with 10 bases in between. The CDR3 DNA reads TGCGCCAGCAGCCAAGATAGGGCGGGATCCTACAATGAGCAGTTCTTC. The encoded protein is CASSQDRAGSYNEQFF.

V gene TRBV7-3 combines with J gene TRBJ2-5, with no clear D. The CDR3 covers 15 residues. CDR1 and CDR2 from the germline V gene are SGHTA and FQGTGA. Between the trimmed V and J ends, which lost 1 base and 3 bases, there was a span of 12 bases. The CDR3 reads CASSLSPASKETQYF. DNA for the CDR3: TGTGCCAGCAGCTTAAGCCCCGCCAGTAAAGAGACCCAGTACTTC.

The chain recombines TRBV7-9 with TRBJ1-4; D is ambiguous. V shed 5 bases and J shed 4 bases, with 17 bases lying between them. The CDR3 consists of 16 residues. Germline V gene lookup returns CDR1 SEHNR and CDR2 FQNEAQ (reference sequence). The CDR3 nucleotides read TGTGCCAGCAGCACCACTAAGGTTACCCTTAATGAAAAACTGTTTTTT. Its protein is CASSTTKVTLNEKLFF.

This clone was observed once. CDR3 sequence reads: CASSFSRTSDETQYF. Written as DNA, the CDR3 is TGCGCCAGCAGCTTTTCACGGACTAGTGATGAGACCCAGTACTTC. The chain combines TRBV5-1 with TRBJ2-5, with 7 bases matching TRBD2. CDR1 and CDR2 (germline): SGHRS, YFSETQ. The CDR3 spans 15 residues. The ends lost 2 bases at V and 5 bases at J; junction bases unmatched: 9.

This chain connects TRBV9 to TRBJ1-4; D is perhaps TRBD1 (5 bases). The CDR3 runs 16 residues. Per the germline V gene, CDR1 is SGDLS and CDR2 is YYNGEE. V lost 1 base and J lost 1, with 11 bases in between. The CDR3 spells CASSVSGTGTNEKLFF. CDR3 DNA sequence: TGTGCCAGCAGCGTATCGGGGACGGGAACTAATGAAAAACTGTTTTTT.

The CDR3 is CASSQDPQGVGYTF. CDR3 DNA sequence: TGCGCCAGCAGCCAAGATCCCCAGGGCGTTGGCTACACCTTC. The chain has TRBV4-3 and TRBJ1-2; TRBD1 is a possible D gene (5 bases). Per the germline V gene, CDR1 is LGHNA and CDR2 is YSLEER. V lost 0 bases, J lost 7 bases, and 12 bases lay in between. The CDR3 covers 14 residues.

This clone was counted a single time. The V and J genes are TRBV28 and TRBJ2-7, with 9 bases aligning to TRBD2. Per germline, CDR1 MDHEN and CDR2 SYDVKM. V shed 7 bases, J shed 4 bases, and the junction held 8 bases outside the gene matches. This CDR3 spans 14 amino acids. CDR3 sequence: CASTLAGLGYEQYF. The CDR3 bases are TGTGCCAGCACCCTAGCGGGATTAGGATACGAGCAGTACTTC. Drawing the rest from reference TRBV28 and TRBJ2-7, the complete variable domain is DVKVTQSSRYLVKRTGEKVFLECVQDMDHENMFWYRQDPGLGLRLIYFSYDVKMKEKGDIPEGYSVSREKKERFSLILESASTNQTSMYLCASTLAGLGYEQYFGPGTRLTVT.

The rearrangement links TRBV18 to TRBJ1-1, with D perhaps TRBD1 (6 bases). The length of the CDR3 is 15 residues. From germline, CDR1 is KGHSH and CDR2 LQKENI. The germline V and J ends were trimmed by 1 base and 8 bases, with 17 bases remaining between them. The CDR3 is CASSPRRDLDREAFF. CDR3 in DNA: TGTGCCAGCTCACCACGGAGGGACTTAGACAGGGAAGCTTTCTTT.

The rearrangement uses TRBV19 and TRBJ1-4; no clear D. The CDR3 runs 16 residues. Germline loops: CDR1 LNHDA, CDR2 SQIVND (reference sequence). The V end lost 7 bases, the J end lost 2 bases, and 17 bases lay between the germline ends. CDR3 DNA sequence: TGTGCCAGTACAACGAACGGCAGGTCCACTAATGAAAAACTGTTTTTT. It yields the protein CASTTNGRSTNEKLFF.

The rearrangement links TRBV19 to TRBJ1-5, with D maybe TRBD1 (6 bases). The CDR3 sequence is 13 residues long. Germline assignment: CDR1 LNHDA and CDR2 SQIVND (reference sequence). Trimming left V 5 bases short and J 4 bases short, with 9 bases between. The chain's CDR3 is CASSRTDNQPQHF. The CDR3 region has the DNA TGTGCCAGTAGTCGGACAGATAATCAGCCCCAGCATTTT.

The V and J genes are TRBV7-9 and TRBJ2-7; no clear D gene. With 1 base removed from V and 0 bases from J, the gap between germline ends came to 7 bases. Germline-derived CDR1 and CDR2 are SEHNR and FQNEAQ (reference sequence). This CDR3 spans 14 amino acids. CDR3 protein: CASSLEGNSYEQYF. CDR3 DNA sequence: TGTGCCAGCAGCTTAGAGGGCAACTCCTACGAGCAGTACTTC.

A remark on this clone: Other DNA sequences in the sample encode the same CDR3. The chain recombines TRBV27 with TRBJ2-7, with D perhaps TRBD2 (6 bases). The CDR3 extends over 14 amino acids. V was shortened by 5 bases and J by 0 bases, with 11 bases between the two germline ends. CDR1 is MNHEY and CDR2 is SMNVEV in the germline V gene (reference sequence). CDR3 in amino acids: CASSPGDSSYEQYF. CDR3 nucleotide sequence: TGTGCCAGCAGTCCTGGGGACTCCTCCTACGAGCAGTACTTC.